This TCR beta chain was obtained from a study of blood T cell repertoires in COVID-19. Study background: The origin of the acute and convalescent COVID-19 samples was the United States, Italy and Spain. The analysed material was cDNA or gDNA that came from T cells, B-cell-depleted T cells, or PBMCs.

The germline V and J ends were trimmed by 5 bases and 5 bases, with 21 bases remaining between them. Germline-derived CDR1 and CDR2 are LNHDA and SQIVND (reference sequence). CDR3 length: 16 amino acids. Study processing details: By means of reference gene primer amplification, nucleated cell counts were estimated. Data came from immunoSEQ multiplex PCR; TCRdb stores just in-frame clones and leaves some out. For V, J and clone size, that table is used; D and trimming come from the DNA. The sample consists of about 670,000 clones, 75% to 90% of them appearing once. Material for sequencing was peripheral blood. The genes are TRBV19 and TRBJ1-2; weak D call: TRBD1 (5 bases). The receptor was derived from a woman between 18 and 29 years old with acute or convalescent COVID-19. CDR3: CASSRPPVGGLYGYTF. The CDR3, as DNA: TGTGCCAGTAGTCGCCCACCGGTTGGGGGGTTATATGGCTACACCTTC.